Presented here are 30 T cell receptor beta chains from one specimen sequenced in a study of CDR3 diversity in severe acne. One entry per CDR3 protein results from TCRdb running MiXCR on the PCR reads. The table has about 100,000 distinct CDR3 sequences, about half seen once. Input material: blood. Receptors originate from a male donor with acne.

V and J are TRBV12-3 or TRBV12-4 and TRBJ2-5, with 12 bases matching TRBD2. Trimming took 2 bases from V and 5 from J; bases not matched to a gene: 6. The CDR3 consists of 16 residues. The CDR3 loop reads CASSLNFLAGGETQYF. CDR3 bases: TGTGCCAGCAGTTTAAATTTCCTAGCGGGAGGGGAGACCCAGTACTTC.

This CDR3 is CASSLGQGIYEQYF. CDR3 nucleotide sequence: TGTGCCAGCAGCTTGGGACAGGGCATCTACGAGCAGTACTTC. The V and J genes are TRBV5-5 and TRBJ2-7; 7 nucleotides line up with TRBD1. CDR3 length equals 14 residues. V lost 0 bases, J lost 3 bases, and 3 bases stayed unmatched. The germline V gene encodes CDR1 SGHKS and CDR2 YYEKEE (reference sequence).

This clonotype was found many times. This rearrangement joins TRBV11-3 to TRBJ2-1, with 9 nucleotides matching TRBD1. The CDR3 is 15 residues long. V was clipped by 5 bases and J by 3 bases; unmatched bases: 5. Germline assignment: CDR1 SGHNT and CDR2 YENEEA. CDR3 sequence (DNA): TGTGCCAGCAGCCCCACAGGGGGCGACTACAATGAGCAGTTCTTC. Amino acid sequence: CASSPTGGDYNEQFF.

Regarding this clonotype: Just one base apart from a much larger clone, this may be a read error. The V and J genes are TRBV6-4 and TRBJ2-2; D might be TRBD2 (5 bases). CDR3 length: 15 residues. Germline CDR1 is MRHNA and CDR2 is SNTAGT. DNA for the CDR3: TGTGCCAGCAGTGACTCTTCAGATAACACCGGGGAGCTGCTTTTT. Its translation: CASSDSSDNTGELLF.

The V call is TRBV7-9, the J call TRBJ2-2, with unresolved D. The V and J ends lost 1 base and 3 bases respectively, with 9 bases between them. The germline gives CDR1 SEHNR, CDR2 FQNEAQ (reference sequence). This CDR3 is built from 15 residues. CDR3: CASSLGSPYTGELFF. The CDR3 DNA is TGTGCCAGCAGCTTAGGGAGTCCATACACCGGGGAGCTGTTTTTT.

This clonotype has only a few counts. The chain joins TRBV20-1 to TRBJ2-3; 13 bases map to TRBD2. The CDR3 is 18 amino acids. Per germline, CDR1 DFQATT and CDR2 SNEGSKA (reference sequence). With 3 bases clipped from V and 1 base from J, the junction kept 10 bases outside the gene matches. The CDR3 region is CSARAITSGRAGTDTQYF. The CDR3, as DNA: TGCAGTGCTAGGGCTATTACTAGCGGGAGGGCCGGCACAGATACGCAGTATTTT.

A word on this clonotype: The DNA is omitted, as the CDR3 cannot be located on it reliably, and the CDR3 follows TCRdb's listing. The chain employs TRBV7-9 and TRBJ2-6. The CDR3 sequence runs 17 residues, both termini included. Germline V CDR1 and CDR2: SEHNR, FQNEAQ (reference sequence). CDR3 sequence: CASSLEDTQYFGNVLTF.

Remarks on this clonotype: One end of the junction does not line up with germline, which may come from a read error. In nucleotides, the CDR3 is TGCAGTACTAGGATGGGTAGAGTGCCCTACGTGCAGTACTTC. Its protein product is CSTRMGRVPYVQYF. J is TRBJ2-7 and V is TRBV20-1; a possible D gene is TRBD2 (5 bases). The CDR3 runs 14 residues. Germline lookup yields CDR1 DFQATT and CDR2 SNEGSKA (reference sequence).

CDR3 bases: TGTGCCAGCAGTTATCGGGGCTCCACCTCTGGAAACACCATATATTTT. This codes for CASSYRGSTSGNTIYF. The chain joins TRBV25-1 to TRBJ1-3; D possibly corresponds to TRBD1 (5 bases). Trimming shortened V by 5 bases and J by 0 bases, and 14 bases separated the two germline ends. The CDR3 covers 16 residues. Per the germline V gene, CDR1 is MGHDK and CDR2 is SYGVNS.

Notes on this clonotype: A much larger clone differs by one base, so this may be a read error. The chain employs TRBV14 and TRBJ2-7; D perhaps matches TRBD1 (6 bases). Per germline, CDR1 SGHDN and CDR2 FVKESK. The CDR3 extends over 13 amino acids. CDR3 in amino acids: CASSKEVRGEQYV. The CDR3 coding sequence is TGTGCCAGCAGCAAAGAGGTCAGGGGAGAGCAGTACGTC.

V is TRBV10-2 and J is TRBJ1-5, with TRBD1 as a possible D gene (6 bases). The CDR3 runs 15 residues. Trimming shortened V by 3 bases and J by 3 bases, and 12 bases separated the two germline ends. CDR1 is WSHSY, CDR2 SAAADI, per germline. The chain's CDR3 is CASSDLRDTNQPQHF. The CDR3, as DNA: TGCGCCAGCAGTGACCTACGGGACACCAATCAGCCCCAGCATTTT.

V and J are TRBV7-6 and TRBJ2-2, with D perhaps TRBD2 (5 bases). The CDR3 contains 15 residues. The germline CDR1 and CDR2 sequences are SGHVS and FNYEAQ. The V and J ends lost 5 bases and 4 bases respectively, with 14 bases between them. The DNA of the CDR3 is TGTGCCAGCAGCCCAGAAGTAGGGAGCACCGGGGAGCTGTTTTTT. Encoded protein: CASSPEVGSTGELFF.

V is TRBV7-6 and J is TRBJ2-3; 9 nucleotides line up with TRBD2. Germline lookup yields CDR1 SGHVS and CDR2 FNYEAQ. This CDR3 has 16 amino acids. With V trimmed by 5 bases and J by 2 bases, 8 bases remained unmatched. CDR3 DNA: TGTGCCAGCAGCCCAGGGACTAGCCAGCACACAGATACGCAGTATTTT. Translated, it gives CASSPGTSQHTDTQYF.

This clonotype was counted at least ten times. The gene calls are TRBV29-1 and TRBJ2-7; possibly TRBD1 for D (5 bases). V was cut by 3 bases and J by 2 bases, with 5 bases left in between. There are 11 residues in the CDR3. Germline CDR1 reads SQVTM; CDR2 reads ANQGSEA. The CDR3 region has the DNA TGCAGCGTTGAGGACACCTACGAGCAGTACTTC. Translation: CSVEDTYEQYF.

This clonotype was seen at least ten times. The chain uses TRBV29-1 and TRBJ1-2; TRBD1 matches at 7 bases. With 7 bases clipped from V and 11 bases from J, the junction kept 10 bases outside the gene matches. CDR1 and CDR2 (germline): SQVTM, ANQGSEA. The CDR3 spans 11 residues. Here the CDR3 reads CSGETGQRYTF. DNA of the CDR3: TGCAGCGGCGAGACAGGGCAGCGGTACACCTTC.

As concerns this clonotype: One end of the junction does not line up with germline, which may come from a read error. For the CDR3, the DNA is TGTGCCAGCAGCCGAAACCCTGAAAAGTCGACTGAAGCTGTCTTT. Its protein is CASSRNPEKSTEAVF. The chain joins TRBV4-2 to TRBJ1-1; no clear D. The CDR3 has 15 amino acids. Germline-derived CDR1 and CDR2 are LGHNA and YNFKEQ.

The V gene is TRBV14, the J gene TRBJ2-7; no firm D call. Germline loops: CDR1 SGHDN, CDR2 FVKESK. This CDR3 spans 13 amino acids. The V end was cut by 1 base, the J end by 2 bases, with 6 bases between. This CDR3 reads CASSQVLTYEQYF. As DNA, the CDR3 is TGTGCCAGCAGCCAAGTCTTAACCTACGAGCAGTACTTC.

The V and J genes are TRBV29-1 and TRBJ2-7; TRBD1 matches 8 bases. The CDR3 sequence is 13 residues long. V shed 7 bases, J shed 3 bases, and the junction held 8 bases outside the gene matches. CDR1 and CDR2 (germline): SQVTM, ANQGSEA. CDR3 bases: TGCAGCGCCCGATCGGACAGGGTCTACGAGCAGTACTTC. Translated: CSARSDRVYEQYF.

This clonotype was observed many times. The genes are TRBV5-6 and TRBJ1-6; D might be TRBD1 (5 bases). Trimming stripped 6 bases from V and 1 base from J, with 11 bases between. The CDR3 is 15 amino acids. Germline CDR1 is SGHDT and CDR2 is YYEEEE. CDR3 loop: CASNFGGSYNSPLHF. In nucleotides, the CDR3 is TGTGCCAGCAACTTCGGGGGGTCCTATAATTCACCCCTCCACTTT.

V and J are TRBV5-5 and TRBJ1-3, with a weak D call TRBD1 (5 bases). From germline, CDR1 is SGHKS and CDR2 YYEKEE (reference sequence). Trimming left V 0 bases short and J 0 bases short, with 7 bases between. The CDR3 runs to 15 residues. This CDR3 is CASSLEQGSGNTIYF. DNA for the CDR3: TGTGCCAGCAGCTTGGAGCAGGGCTCTGGAAACACCATATATTTT.

The genes are TRBV9 and TRBJ2-5; D is possibly TRBD2 (6 bases). Trimming removed 3 bases at V and 5 bases at J, with 14 bases between. The CDR3 consists of 14 residues. Germline CDR1 and CDR2: SGDLS and YYNGEE. The CDR3 protein is CASSETLAGETQYF. The CDR3 nucleotides read TGTGCCAGCAGCGAGACACTAGCAGGGGAGACCCAGTACTTC.

This clonotype was seen repeatedly, ten times or more. The chain recombines TRBV6-4 with TRBJ1-3; D is unclear. The CDR3 is made up of 10 amino acids. Germline V CDR1 and CDR2: MRHNA, SNTAGT. Trimming shortened V by 4 bases and J by 5 bases, and 0 bases separated the two germline ends. In nucleotides, the CDR3 is TGTGCCAGCAGTGGAAACACCATATATTTT. Translating it yields CASSGNTIYF.

This clonotype was observed at least ten times. The genes are TRBV6-2 or TRBV6-3 and TRBJ2-1; 8 nucleotides line up with TRBD1. Germline V gene lookup returns CDR1 MNHEY and CDR2 SVGEGT. J was trimmed by 9 bases and V by 11 bases; bases with no gene match: 15. This CDR3 is 14 amino acids long. CDR3 bases: TGTGCCGTCAGGGGGCGGCTAATTATTAGTGAGCAGTTCTTC. Its translation: CAVRGRLIISEQFF.

This clonotype has just one count. This chain joins TRBV7-2 and TRBJ2-7, with 7 positions matching TRBD2. CDR1 and CDR2 (germline): SGHTA, FQGNSA. V lost 5 bases and J lost 4; bases outside the gene matches: 11. The length of the CDR3 is 15 residues. CDR3 amino acids: CASSMGGGGGYEQYF. DNA for the CDR3: TGTGCCAGCAGCATGGGGGGGGGGGGAGGGTACGAGCAGTACTTC.

The J gene is TRBJ2-7, the V gene TRBV20-1; the match to TRBD2 covers 9 bases. In germline, CDR1 is DFQATT, CDR2 SNEGSKA (reference sequence). V was pared by 6 bases and J by 7 bases, with 16 bases of the junction left unmatched. The CDR3 contains 15 residues. The CDR3 bases are TGCAGTGCCCCACGAGGGGCGGGGGGGACTGGTGAGCAGTACTTC. Amino acid sequence: CSAPRGAGGTGEQYF.

This clonotype was seen a handful of times. The chain is built from TRBV14 and TRBJ1-1; possible D gene TRBD1, 5 bases. The CDR3 extends over 15 amino acids. Germline V CDR1 and CDR2: SGHDN, FVKESK. Trimming pared 0 bases from V and 1 base from J, leaving 9 bases between. Here the CDR3 DNA reads TGTGCCAGCAGCCAAGATGGGGGTGCGAACACTGAAGCTTTCTTT. As protein: CASSQDGGANTEAFF.

This clonotype showed up many times. The chain links TRBV9 to TRBJ2-3, with 7 bases aligning to TRBD2. Germline V lookup: CDR1 SGDLS, CDR2 YYNGEE. The V gene end was trimmed by 7 bases and the J gene end by 5 bases; junction bases not matched to a gene: 4. This CDR3 contains 12 residues. CDR3 amino acids: CASSRGIDTQYF. CDR3 nucleotides: TGTGCCAGCTCGCGGGGGATAGATACGCAGTATTTT. The whole variable domain, filled in from reference TRBV9 and TRBJ2-3, reads DSGVTQTPKHLITATGQRVTLRCSPRSGDLSVYWYQQSLDQGLQFLIQYYNGEERAKGNILERFSAQQFPDLHSELNLSSLELGDSALYFCASSRGIDTQYFGPGTRLTVL.

This clonotype was seen a few times. This chain uses TRBV4-1 with TRBJ2-3; D is ambiguous. This CDR3 comprises 13 residues. CDR1 MGHRA and CDR2 YSYEKL come from the germline V gene. Trimming took 2 bases from V and 2 from J, leaving 5 bases between them. CDR3 bases: TGCGCCAGCAGCCAACTCAACACAGATACGCAGTATTTT. The encoded protein is CASSQLNTDTQYF.

The chain has TRBV10-3 and TRBJ1-5, with D tentatively TRBD1 (6 bases). Looked up from germline, CDR1 is ENHRY and CDR2 is SYGVKD. V lost 5 bases and J lost 1, with 9 bases in between. The CDR3 runs to 14 residues. CDR3 DNA: TGTGCCATCAGTCCAGGGGTGAGCAATCAGCCCCAGCATTTT. This codes for CAISPGVSNQPQHF.

In its sample, this clonotype was seen many times. J is TRBJ1-2 and V is TRBV18; D gene ambiguous. Trimming removed 1 base at V and 0 bases at J, with 9 bases between. Germline CDR1 is KGHSH and CDR2 is LQKENI. CDR3 length equals 15 residues. The CDR3 reads CASSPQGYSNYGYTF. As DNA, the CDR3 is TGTGCCAGCTCACCACAGGGTTACTCTAACTATGGCTACACCTTC.